The 15 T cell receptor beta chains given below trace back to one sample, sequenced in a study of response to subunit inactivated influenza vaccine. TCRdb re-called the RT-PCR reads through MiXCR, storing one row per CDR3 protein. The sample has some 500,000 distinct CDR3 sequences; approximately 16% are singletons. Sequencing was performed on CD4+ T cells sorted from PBMCs, taken around 2 years after vaccination. Receptor source: a man in his fifties or sixties who received an inactivated influenza vaccine.

The rearrangement links TRBV18 to TRBJ2-1; D might be TRBD1 or TRBD2, each matching 5 bases. The germline CDR1 and CDR2 sequences are KGHSH and LQKENI. The V and J ends lost 2 bases and 4 bases respectively, with 12 bases between them. The CDR3 length is 15 residues. The CDR3 nucleotides are TGTGCCAGCTCACCAACCGGGACCGGGTACAATGAGCAGTTCTTC. This sequence encodes CASSPTGTGYNEQFF.

This clonotype was recorded many times. This chain joins TRBV12-3 or TRBV12-4 and TRBJ2-2; D gene uncertain. Trimming left V 1 base short and J 5 bases short, with 5 bases between. The CDR3 loop spans 13 amino acids. CDR3 DNA sequence: TGTGCCAGCAGTTTAGGGCCGACCGGGGAGCTGTTTTTT. Translated: CASSLGPTGELFF.

The chain combines TRBV10-2 with TRBJ2-6; the D is unclear. From germline, CDR1 is WSHSY and CDR2 SAAADI. CDR3 length equals 14 residues. Trimming cost V 7 bases and J 0 bases, with 7 bases left between them. The CDR3 sequence is CASIRNSGANVLTF. CDR3 DNA: TGCGCCAGCATTCGTAACTCTGGGGCCAACGTCCTGACTTTC.

The J gene is TRBJ2-7, the V gene TRBV5-1; 8 bases are shared with TRBD1. V lost 0 bases and J lost 3; bases outside the gene matches: 5. In germline, CDR1 is SGHRS, CDR2 YFSETQ. This CDR3 region has 15 residues. In nucleotides, the CDR3 is TGCGCCAGCAGCTTGGTCGGGACAGGACTCTACGAGCAGTACTTC. Its protein product is CASSLVGTGLYEQYF.

This clonotype was found a few times. The chain is built from TRBV4-2 and TRBJ2-2; a weak D match, TRBD1 (6 bases). The germline gives CDR1 LGHNA, CDR2 YNFKEQ. This CDR3 region has 16 residues. Deletions cut 1 base from V and 4 bases from J, with 13 bases between. CDR3 loop: CASSQGQARLTGELFF. In DNA, the CDR3 is TGTGCCAGCAGCCAAGGACAGGCCCGTCTCACCGGGGAGCTGTTTTTT.

The V and J genes are TRBV3-1 and TRBJ1-2; D is unclear. The CDR3 covers 13 residues. Germline V gene sequence: CDR1 LGHDT, CDR2 YNNKEL (reference sequence). The V end lost 6 bases, the J end lost 5 bases, and 13 bases lay between the germline ends. DNA of the CDR3: TGTGCCAGCAGTGGCAGAACGGGGTATGGCTACACCTTC. It translates to CASSGRTGYGYTF.

The sample holds a few counts of this clonotype. The chain recombines TRBV20-1 with TRBJ2-2; no clear D. V lost 3 bases and J 6 bases, leaving 8 bases between the germline ends. CDR3 length: 12 amino acids. Germline V gives CDR1 DFQATT, CDR2 SNEGSKA (reference sequence). Here the CDR3 reads CSARKGPGELFF. CDR3 sequence (DNA): TGCAGTGCTAGGAAAGGGCCCGGGGAGCTGTTTTTT.

The V call is TRBV4-3, the J call TRBJ2-2; D gene ambiguous. The CDR3 length is 16 residues. The V end lost 0 bases, the J end lost 4 bases, and 12 bases lay between the germline ends. Per germline, CDR1 LGHNA and CDR2 YSLEER. CDR3 nucleotide sequence: TGCGCCAGCAGCCAAGATCAAAAGGTCGGCACCGGGGAGCTGTTTTTT. Amino acids: CASSQDQKVGTGELFF.

The V gene is TRBV6-5, the J gene TRBJ2-3, with D tentatively TRBD2 (5 bases). Germline lookup yields CDR1 MNHEY and CDR2 SVGAGI. Trimming pared 2 bases from V and 2 bases from J, leaving 20 bases between. This CDR3 comprises 18 residues. The CDR3 DNA reads as TGTGCCAGCAGTTACCGTCGAGGGTCCTTCCCCTCCACAGATACGCAGTATTTT. Encoded protein: CASSYRRGSFPSTDTQYF.

This clonotype was counted between two and nine times. The chain carries TRBV20-1 and TRBJ1-5; the match to TRBD1 covers 8 bases. The V and J ends lost 2 bases and 4 bases, in that order; junction bases with no gene match: 7. The CDR3 covers 15 residues. CDR1 is DFQATT, CDR2 SNEGSKA, per germline (reference sequence). The CDR3 coding sequence is TGCAGTGCTAGAAGCCAAGACAGGGGAAATCAGCCCCAGCATTTT. This codes for CSARSQDRGNQPQHF.

This clonotype was seen a few times. The V and J genes are TRBV20-1 and TRBJ2-7, with 10 bases aligning to TRBD2. Germline V lookup: CDR1 DFQATT, CDR2 SNEGSKA (reference sequence). This CDR3 has 15 amino acids. The junction had 13 bases not matched to a gene; V was cut back by 6 bases and J by 5 bases. The CDR3 loop is CSADTGLAGVHEQYF. Written as DNA, the CDR3 is TGCAGTGCCGATACGGGGCTAGCGGGAGTCCACGAGCAGTACTTC.

This clonotype has just a few counts. The chain carries TRBV12-3 or TRBV12-4 and TRBJ2-5; the D gene could be TRBD1 or TRBD2 (5 bases each). This CDR3 is 14 amino acids long. The V gene lost 5 bases and the J gene lost 4 bases, with 14 bases spanning the gap. CDR3 sequence reads: CASSLRRGGETQYF. The CDR3 DNA sequence: TGTGCCAGCAGTCTCCGCCGTGGGGGAGAGACCCAGTACTTC.

A few counts support this clonotype. This chain uses TRBV4-3 with TRBJ2-7; possibly TRBD1 for D (8 bases). In germline, CDR1 is LGHNA, CDR2 YSLEER. V lost 3 bases, J lost 1 base, and 19 bases lay in between. The CDR3 loop spans 17 amino acids. The chain's CDR3 is CASSQDYGQGLSYEQYF. In DNA, the CDR3 is TGCGCCAGCAGCCAGGACTACGGACAGGGACTATCCTACGAGCAGTACTTC.

The chain uses TRBV6-5 and TRBJ2-3; D uncertain. Trimming removed 0 bases from V and 1 base from J, with 8 bases in between. The CDR3 is 15 amino acids. In germline, CDR1 is MNHEY, CDR2 SVGAGI. The chain's CDR3 is CASSYSPARTDTQYF. The CDR3 DNA follows: TGTGCCAGCAGTTACTCACCCGCCCGCACAGATACGCAGTATTTT.

The CDR3 sequence: CSVVTTASEAFF. The CDR3 nucleotides read TGCAGCGTTGTGACCACAGCCTCTGAAGCTTTCTTT. The chain joins TRBV29-1 to TRBJ1-1, with unresolved D. Trimming cost V 4 bases and J 6 bases, with 12 bases left between them. This CDR3 comprises 12 residues. Germline CDR1 SQVTM, CDR2 ANQGSEA.